The clone carrying this TCR beta chain was seen a handful of times. What it recognizes is unknown. This record belongs to a study of T cells after yellow fever vaccination. Broader study findings: Most clones from primary vaccination were detected again post-booster (just over 95% CD4, about 85% CD8). Researchers cautioned that FACS-sorted repertoires could harbor abundant clonotypes contaminating from the bulk population. The secondary T-cell response peaked on day 5, not day 15, but was weaker.

In making TCR cDNA, 5'RACE template switching added a universal primer site and UMIs to it. TCRdb re-called the 5' RACE reads with MiXCR, one entry per CDR3 protein. Among 500,000 to 650,000 distinct CDR3 sequences listed, approximately 13% were seen once. The sample in question was PBMCs, obtained on the day of the yellow fever booster vaccination. The sequence was obtained from a man aged 25 to 40 who received the YFV17D yellow fever vaccine.

The CDR3 nucleotides read TGTGCCATCAGTGATACCGTCCGGCGGAGCACAGATACGCAGTATTTT. Its translation is CAISDTVRRSTDTQYF. The V gene is TRBV10-3, the J gene TRBJ2-3, with D unclear. The length of the CDR3 is 16 residues. Between the trimmed V and J ends, which lost 3 bases and 0 bases, there was a span of 13 bases. Germline V gene sequence: CDR1 ENHRY, CDR2 SYGVKD.